The rows below give T cell receptor beta chains drawn from one sample of a study of T-cell reconstitution after alpha-beta-depleted transplantation in children. TCRdb reprocessed the PCR reads via MiXCR and lists one record per CDR3 protein. Of approximately 500,000 distinct CDR3 sequences listed, 25% to 30% are singletons. The specimen was PBMCs, collected before TCRalphabeta/CD19-depleted stem cell transplant. The receptors stem from a boy less than two years old with Wiskott-Aldrich syndrome, due to receive a stem cell transplant. Each CDR3 is given with its conserved first and last residue. A D gene is named only where the DNA matches it firmly. Not all rows give a size; the values are once, few, many and, for expanded clones, a class.

V gene,J gene,D gene,clone size,CDR3 protein,CDR3 DNA
TRBV7-3,TRBJ2-1,NA,few,CASSSSVGSYNEQFF,TGTGCCAGCAGCTCTAGCGTGGGGTCCTACAATGAGCAGTTCTTC
TRBV10-3,TRBJ2-1,TRBD2,many,CAISALKSGSNEQFF,TGTGCCATCAGTGCCTTAAAAAGCGGGAGCAATGAGCAGTTCTTC
TRBV20-1,TRBJ2-1,NA,few,CSARDFNEQFF,TGCAGTGCAAGGGACTTCAATGAGCAGTTCTTC
TRBV4-1,TRBJ1-5,TRBD1,few,CASSQRDSSNQPQHF,TGCGCCAGCAGCCAAAGGGACAGTTCGAATCAGCCCCAGCATTTT
TRBV9,TRBJ2-3,TRBD2,NA,CASSFLGTSGATSTDTQYF,TGTGCCAGCAGCTTCCTCGGGACTAGCGGGGCGACTAGCACAGATACGCAGTATTTT
TRBV9,TRBJ2-7,TRBD2,NA,CASSVELASYEQYF,TGTGCCAGCAGCGTAGAACTAGCGTCTTACGAGCAGTACTTC
TRBV12-3/TRBV12-4,TRBJ2-7,TRBD1,few,CASGRRDRAGEKYF,TGTGCCAGCGGGAGAAGGGACAGGGCGGGGGAGAAGTACTTC
TRBV4-2,TRBJ2-1,NA,NA,CASSRLTYNEQFF,TGTGCCAGCAGCAGACTAACGTACAATGAGCAGTTCTTC
TRBV7-6,TRBJ2-5,NA,NA,CASSSDGAGGTQYF,TGTGCCAGCAGCTCAGACGGGGCAGGAGGGACCCAGTACTTC
TRBV5-1,TRBJ2-1,TRBD2,NA,CASSLGLAGPPLYNEQFF,TGCGCCAGCAGCTTGGGCCTAGCGGGGCCACCACTTTACAATGAGCAGTTCTTC